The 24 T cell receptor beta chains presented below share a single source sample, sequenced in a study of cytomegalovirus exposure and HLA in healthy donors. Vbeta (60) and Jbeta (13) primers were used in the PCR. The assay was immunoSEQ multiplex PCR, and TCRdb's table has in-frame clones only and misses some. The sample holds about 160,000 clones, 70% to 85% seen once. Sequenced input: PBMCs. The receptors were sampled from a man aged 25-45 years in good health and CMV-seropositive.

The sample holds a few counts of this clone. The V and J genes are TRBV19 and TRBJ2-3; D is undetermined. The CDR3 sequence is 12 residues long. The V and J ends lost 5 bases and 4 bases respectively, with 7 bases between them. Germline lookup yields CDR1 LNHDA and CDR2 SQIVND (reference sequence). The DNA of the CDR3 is TGTGCCAGTAGTGGCCCCCCAGATACGCAGTATTTT. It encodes CASSGPPDTQYF.

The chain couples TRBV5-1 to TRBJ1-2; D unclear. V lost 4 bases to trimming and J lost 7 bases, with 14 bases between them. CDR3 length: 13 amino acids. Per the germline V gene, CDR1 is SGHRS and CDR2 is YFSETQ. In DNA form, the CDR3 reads TGCGCCAGCAGCCGCGACACGCCCGGTGGCTACACCTTC. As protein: CASSRDTPGGYTF.

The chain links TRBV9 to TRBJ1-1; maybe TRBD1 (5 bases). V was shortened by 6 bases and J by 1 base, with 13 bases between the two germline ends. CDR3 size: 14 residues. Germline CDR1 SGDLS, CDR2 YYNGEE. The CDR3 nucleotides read TGTGCCAGCACAAGAACAGGATCGAACACTGAAGCTTTCTTT. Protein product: CASTRTGSNTEAFF.

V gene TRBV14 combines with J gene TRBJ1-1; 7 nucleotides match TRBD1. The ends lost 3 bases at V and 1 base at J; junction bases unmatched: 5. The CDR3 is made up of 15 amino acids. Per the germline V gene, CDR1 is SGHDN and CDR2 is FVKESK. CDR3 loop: CASSHLTGANTEAFF. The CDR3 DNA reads TGTGCCAGCAGCCATCTCACAGGGGCGAACACTGAAGCTTTCTTT.

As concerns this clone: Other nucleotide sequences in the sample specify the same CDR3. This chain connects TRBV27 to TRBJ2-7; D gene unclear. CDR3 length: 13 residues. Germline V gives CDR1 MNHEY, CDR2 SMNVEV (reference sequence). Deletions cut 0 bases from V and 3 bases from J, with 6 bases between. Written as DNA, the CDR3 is TGTGCCAGCAGTTTATCTGGCAGCTACGAGCAGTACTTC. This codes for CASSLSGSYEQYF.

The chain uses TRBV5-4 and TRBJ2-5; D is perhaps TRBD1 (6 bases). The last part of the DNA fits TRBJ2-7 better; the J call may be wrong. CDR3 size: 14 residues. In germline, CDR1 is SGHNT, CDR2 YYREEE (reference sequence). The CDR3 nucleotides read TGTGCCAGTGAACCACAGGGATTCTCCTACGAGCAGTACTTC. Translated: CASEPQGFSYEQYF.

The CDR3 sequence is CASSVLQGAHNEQFF. CDR3 sequence (DNA): TGTGCCAGCAGCGTACTCCAGGGGGCCCACAATGAGCAGTTCTTC. This sequence joins TRBV9 and TRBJ2-1; TRBD1 aligns across 8 bases. The CDR3 is 15 residues long. The germline CDR1 and CDR2 sequences are SGDLS and YYNGEE. V was clipped by 1 base and J by 5 bases; unmatched bases: 5. Drawing the rest from reference TRBV9 and TRBJ2-1, the complete variable domain is DSGVTQTPKHLITATGQRVTLRCSPRSGDLSVYWYQQSLDQGLQFLIQYYNGEERAKGNILERFSAQQFPDLHSELNLSSLELGDSALYFCASSVLQGAHNEQFFGPGTRLTVL.

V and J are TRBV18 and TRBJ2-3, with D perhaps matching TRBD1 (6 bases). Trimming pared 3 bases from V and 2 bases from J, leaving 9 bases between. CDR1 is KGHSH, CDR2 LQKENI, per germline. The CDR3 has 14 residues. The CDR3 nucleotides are TGTGCCAGCTCACCCGGGACATCCACAGATACGCAGTATTTT. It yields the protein CASSPGTSTDTQYF. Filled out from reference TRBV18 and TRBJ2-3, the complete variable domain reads NAGVMQNPRHLVRRRGQEARLRCSPMKGHSHVYWYRQLPEEGLKFMVYLQKENIIDESGMPKERFSAEFPKEGPSILRIQQVVRGDSAAYFCASSPGTSTDTQYFGPGTRLTVL.

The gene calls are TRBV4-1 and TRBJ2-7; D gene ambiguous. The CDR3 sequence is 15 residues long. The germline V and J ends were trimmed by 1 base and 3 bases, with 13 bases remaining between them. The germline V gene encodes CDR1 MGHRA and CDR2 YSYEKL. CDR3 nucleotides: TGCGCCAGCAGCCAAGGGCAGGCGAACTTCTACGAGCAGTACTTC. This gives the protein CASSQGQANFYEQYF.

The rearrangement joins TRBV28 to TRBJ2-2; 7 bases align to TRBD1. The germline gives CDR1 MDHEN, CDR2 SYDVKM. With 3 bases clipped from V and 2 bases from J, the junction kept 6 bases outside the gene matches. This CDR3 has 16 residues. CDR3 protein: CASSFFGTANTGELFF. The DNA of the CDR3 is TGTGCCAGCAGTTTTTTCGGGACAGCCAACACCGGGGAGCTGTTTTTT.

This chain's CDR3 is CASSLGTDVEYEQYF. CDR3 in DNA: TGCGCCAGCAGCTTGGGGACAGACGTGGAGTACGAGCAGTACTTC. The genes are TRBV5-1 and TRBJ2-7; a possible D gene is TRBD1 (6 bases). There are 15 residues in the CDR3. The V and J ends lost 0 bases and 4 bases respectively, with 14 bases between them. Germline lookup yields CDR1 SGHRS and CDR2 YFSETQ.

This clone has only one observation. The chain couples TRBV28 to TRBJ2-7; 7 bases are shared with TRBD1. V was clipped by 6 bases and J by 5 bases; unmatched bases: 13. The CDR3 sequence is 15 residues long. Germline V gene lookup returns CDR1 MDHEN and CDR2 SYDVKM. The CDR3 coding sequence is TGTGCCAGCAGACCTACAGGGGCGTTGAATCACGAGCAGTACTTC. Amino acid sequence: CASRPTGALNHEQYF.

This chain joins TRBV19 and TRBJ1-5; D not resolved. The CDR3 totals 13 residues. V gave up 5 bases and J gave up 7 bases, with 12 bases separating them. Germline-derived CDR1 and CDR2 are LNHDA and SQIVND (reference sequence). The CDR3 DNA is TGTGCCAGTAGTGGGTACAGTGAGCAGCCCCAGCATTTT. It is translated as CASSGYSEQPQHF.

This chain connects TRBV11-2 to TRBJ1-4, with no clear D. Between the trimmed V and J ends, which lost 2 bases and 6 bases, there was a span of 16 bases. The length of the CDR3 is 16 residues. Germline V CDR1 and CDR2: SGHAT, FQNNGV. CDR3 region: CASSLSQAPFYEKLFF. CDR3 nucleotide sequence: TGTGCCAGCAGCTTATCCCAGGCCCCTTTCTATGAAAAACTGTTTTTT.

CDR3 in amino acids: CASTSAGSTDTQYF. The CDR3 nucleotides read TGTGCCAGCACCTCAGCGGGGAGCACAGATACGCAGTATTTT. This chain links TRBV27 with TRBJ2-3, with 7 bases identical to TRBD2. This CDR3 has 14 residues. V lost 7 bases and J lost 0; bases outside the gene matches: 4. The germline gives CDR1 MNHEY, CDR2 SMNVEV (reference sequence).

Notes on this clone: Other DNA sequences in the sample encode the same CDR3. The CDR3 DNA follows: TGTGCCAGCAGTTTTCGGGAGAGCTCCTACGAGCAGTACTTC. This translates into CASSFRESSYEQYF. The gene calls are TRBV27 and TRBJ2-7; tentatively, D is TRBD2 (6 bases). The germline V gene encodes CDR1 MNHEY and CDR2 SMNVEV (reference sequence). CDR3 size: 14 residues. V lost 3 bases, J lost 0 bases, and 9 bases lay in between.

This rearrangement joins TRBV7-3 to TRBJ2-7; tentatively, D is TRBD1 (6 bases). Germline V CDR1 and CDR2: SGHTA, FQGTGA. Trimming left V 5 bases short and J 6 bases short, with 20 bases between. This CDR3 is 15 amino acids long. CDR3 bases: TGTGCCAGCAGCCGAACCGGGACACCGGTCGCCGAGCAGTACTTC. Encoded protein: CASSRTGTPVAEQYF.

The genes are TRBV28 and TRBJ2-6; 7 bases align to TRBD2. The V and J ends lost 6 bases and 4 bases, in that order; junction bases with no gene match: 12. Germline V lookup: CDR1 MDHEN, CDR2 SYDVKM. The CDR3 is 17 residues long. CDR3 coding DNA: TGTGCCAGCAGAAAGCGGGACGGCCTTGCGGGGGCCAACGTCCTGACTTTC. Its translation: CASRKRDGLAGANVLTF.

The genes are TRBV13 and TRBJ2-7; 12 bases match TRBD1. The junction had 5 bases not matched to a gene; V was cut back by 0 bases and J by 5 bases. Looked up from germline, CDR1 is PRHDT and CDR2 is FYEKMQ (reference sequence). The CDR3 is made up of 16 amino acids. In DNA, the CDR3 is TGTGCCAGCAGCTTAGGGGGGACAGGGGGCTTGGACGAGCAGTACTTC. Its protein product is CASSLGGTGGLDEQYF.

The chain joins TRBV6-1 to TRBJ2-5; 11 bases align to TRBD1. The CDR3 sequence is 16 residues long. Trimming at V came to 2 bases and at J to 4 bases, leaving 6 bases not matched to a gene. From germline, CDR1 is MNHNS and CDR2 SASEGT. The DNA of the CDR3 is TGTGCCAGCAGTGAATACCCCGGGACAGGGGGAGAGACCCAGTACTTC. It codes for CASSEYPGTGGETQYF.

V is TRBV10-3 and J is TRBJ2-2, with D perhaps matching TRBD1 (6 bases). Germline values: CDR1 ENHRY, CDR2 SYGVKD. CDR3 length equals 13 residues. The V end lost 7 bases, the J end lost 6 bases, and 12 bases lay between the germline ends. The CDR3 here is CAINREEAGELFF. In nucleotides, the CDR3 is TGTGCCATCAACAGGGAAGAGGCCGGGGAGCTGTTTTTT.

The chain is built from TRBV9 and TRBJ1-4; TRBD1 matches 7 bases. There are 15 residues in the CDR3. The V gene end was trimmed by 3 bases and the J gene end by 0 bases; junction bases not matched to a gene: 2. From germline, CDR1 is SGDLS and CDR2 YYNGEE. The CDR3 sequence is CASSAGTATNEKLFF. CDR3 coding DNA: TGTGCCAGCAGCGCCGGGACAGCAACTAATGAAAAACTGTTTTTT.

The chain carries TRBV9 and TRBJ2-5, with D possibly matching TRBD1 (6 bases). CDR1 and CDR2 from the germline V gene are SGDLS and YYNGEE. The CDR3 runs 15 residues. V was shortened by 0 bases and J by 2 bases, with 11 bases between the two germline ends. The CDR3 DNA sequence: TGTGCCAGCAGCGTAGCAGGGGTGGTTCAAGAGACCCAGTACTTC. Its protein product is CASSVAGVVQETQYF.

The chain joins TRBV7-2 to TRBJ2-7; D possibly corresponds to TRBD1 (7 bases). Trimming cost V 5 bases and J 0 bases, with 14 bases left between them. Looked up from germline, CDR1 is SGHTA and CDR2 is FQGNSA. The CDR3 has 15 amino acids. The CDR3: CASSRGTASSYEQYF. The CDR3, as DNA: TGTGCCAGCAGCCGCGGGACAGCTAGCTCCTACGAGCAGTACTTC. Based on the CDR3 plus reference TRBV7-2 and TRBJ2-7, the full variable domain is GAGVSQSPSNKVTEKGKDVELRCDPISGHTALYWYRQSLGQGLEFLIYFQGNSAPDKSGLPSDRFSAERTGGSVSTLTIQRTQQEDSAVYLCASSRGTASSYEQYFGPGTRLTVT.